This TCR beta chain was observed in a study of OX40 agonist ivuxolimab in advanced cancers. Study-level information: Dose-escalation subjects each had hepatocellular carcinoma, melanoma, renal cell or head and neck cancer. Two patients with cutaneous melanoma and one with hepatocellular carcinoma, three in total, showed partial responses. General study findings and limits: Relative to CD4+, CD8+ T cells held more expanded clones on average.

Sequenced by immunoSEQ multiplex PCR; TCRdb stores in-frame clones only, minus some. In the table there are about 94,000 clones, 91% of which are singletons. Concerning this clone itself: Its antigen is still unknown.

The material was CD4+ or CD8+ T cells sorted from blood, obtained in a trial of the OX40 agonist ivuxolimab. This receptor was obtained from an adult with an advanced solid tumor such as melanoma, head and neck, liver or kidney cancer.

The CDR3 sequence: CAWHRQDTYNEQFF. Here the CDR3 DNA reads TGTGCCTGGCACCGACAGGACACCTACAATGAGCAGTTCTTC. The V call is TRBV30, the J call TRBJ2-1; perhaps TRBD1 as D (6 bases). The CDR3 totals 14 residues. V lost 5 bases, J lost 2 bases, and 13 bases lay in between. CDR1 and CDR2 from the germline V gene are GTSNPN and SVGIG (reference sequence).